This T cell receptor (beta chain) was captured by sequencing in a study of cytomegalovirus exposure and HLA in healthy donors. General observations from the study: A link between a missense DCLRE1C variant and TCR beta V- and J-gene trimming emerged from a later analysis.

Primers: 60 Vbeta forward and 13 Jbeta reverse. Generated by immunoSEQ multiplex PCR, the TCRdb table keeps only in-frame clones and is missing some. The sample carries about 120,000 clones, about 80% recorded once. This clone is a singleton in its sample. The antigen is unknown. The CDR3 runs to 15 residues. Germline assignment: CDR1 MNHEY and CDR2 SMNVEV (reference sequence). V gave up 3 bases and J gave up 4 bases; unmatched junction bases: 6. The J gene is TRBJ2-7, the V gene TRBV27; 10 nucleotides agree with TRBD1. The receptor was derived from a woman aged 55 to 70 in good health and CMV-seropositive. The sequenced sample consisted of PBMCs. The CDR3 sequence: CASSFRDRGRYEQYF. The CDR3 DNA follows: TGTGCCAGCAGTTTTAGGGACAGGGGTAGGTACGAGCAGTACTTC.